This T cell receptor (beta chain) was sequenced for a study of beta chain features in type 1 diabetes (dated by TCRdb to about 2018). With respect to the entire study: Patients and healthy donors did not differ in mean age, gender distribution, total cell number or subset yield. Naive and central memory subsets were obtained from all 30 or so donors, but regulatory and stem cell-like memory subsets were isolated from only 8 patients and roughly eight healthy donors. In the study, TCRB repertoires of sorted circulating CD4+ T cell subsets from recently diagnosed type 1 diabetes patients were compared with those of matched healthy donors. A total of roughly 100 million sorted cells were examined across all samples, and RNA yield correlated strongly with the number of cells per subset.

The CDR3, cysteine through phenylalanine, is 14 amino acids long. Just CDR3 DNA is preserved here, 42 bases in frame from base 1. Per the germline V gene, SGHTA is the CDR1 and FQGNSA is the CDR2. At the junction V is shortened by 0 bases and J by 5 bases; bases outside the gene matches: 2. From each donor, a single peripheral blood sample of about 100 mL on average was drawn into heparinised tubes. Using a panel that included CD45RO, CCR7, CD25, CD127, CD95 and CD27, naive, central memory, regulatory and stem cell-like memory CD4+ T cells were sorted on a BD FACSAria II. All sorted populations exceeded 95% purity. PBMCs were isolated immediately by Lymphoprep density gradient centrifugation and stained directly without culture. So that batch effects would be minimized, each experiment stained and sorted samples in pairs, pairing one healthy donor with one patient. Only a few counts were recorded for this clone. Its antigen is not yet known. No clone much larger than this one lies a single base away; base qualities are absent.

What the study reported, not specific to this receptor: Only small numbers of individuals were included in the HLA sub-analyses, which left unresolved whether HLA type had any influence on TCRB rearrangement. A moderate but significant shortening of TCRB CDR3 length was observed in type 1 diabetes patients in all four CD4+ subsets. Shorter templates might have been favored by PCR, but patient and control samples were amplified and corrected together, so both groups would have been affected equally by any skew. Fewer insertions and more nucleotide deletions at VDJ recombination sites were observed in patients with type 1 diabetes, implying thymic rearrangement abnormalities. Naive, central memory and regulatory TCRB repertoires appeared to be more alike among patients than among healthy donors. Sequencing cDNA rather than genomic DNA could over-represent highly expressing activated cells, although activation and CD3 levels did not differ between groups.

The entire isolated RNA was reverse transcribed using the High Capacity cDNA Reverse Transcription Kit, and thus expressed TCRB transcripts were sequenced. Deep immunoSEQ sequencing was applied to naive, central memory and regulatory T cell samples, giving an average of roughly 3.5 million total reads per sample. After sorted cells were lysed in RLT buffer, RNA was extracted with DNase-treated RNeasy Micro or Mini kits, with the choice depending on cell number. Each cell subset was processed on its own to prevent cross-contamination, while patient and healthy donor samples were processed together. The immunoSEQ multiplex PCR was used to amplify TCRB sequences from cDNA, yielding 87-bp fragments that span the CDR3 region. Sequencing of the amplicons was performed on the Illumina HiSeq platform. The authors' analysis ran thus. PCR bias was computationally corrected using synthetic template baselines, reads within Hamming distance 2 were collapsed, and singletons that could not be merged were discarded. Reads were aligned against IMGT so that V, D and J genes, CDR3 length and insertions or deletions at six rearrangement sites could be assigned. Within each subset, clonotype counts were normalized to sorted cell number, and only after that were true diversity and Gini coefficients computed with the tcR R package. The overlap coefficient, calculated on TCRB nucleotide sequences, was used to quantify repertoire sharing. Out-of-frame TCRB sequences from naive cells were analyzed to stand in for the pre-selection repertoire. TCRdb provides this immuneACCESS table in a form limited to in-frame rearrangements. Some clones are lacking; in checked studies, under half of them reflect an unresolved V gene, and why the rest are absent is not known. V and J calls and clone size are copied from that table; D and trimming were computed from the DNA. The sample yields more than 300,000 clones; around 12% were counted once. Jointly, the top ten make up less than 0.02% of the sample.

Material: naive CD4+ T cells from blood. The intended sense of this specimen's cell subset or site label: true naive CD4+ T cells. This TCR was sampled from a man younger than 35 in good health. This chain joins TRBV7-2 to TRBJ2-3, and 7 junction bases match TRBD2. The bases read TGTGCCAGCAGCTTAGCTGGGGGGGTAGATACGCAGTATTTT. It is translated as CASSLAGGVDTQYF.